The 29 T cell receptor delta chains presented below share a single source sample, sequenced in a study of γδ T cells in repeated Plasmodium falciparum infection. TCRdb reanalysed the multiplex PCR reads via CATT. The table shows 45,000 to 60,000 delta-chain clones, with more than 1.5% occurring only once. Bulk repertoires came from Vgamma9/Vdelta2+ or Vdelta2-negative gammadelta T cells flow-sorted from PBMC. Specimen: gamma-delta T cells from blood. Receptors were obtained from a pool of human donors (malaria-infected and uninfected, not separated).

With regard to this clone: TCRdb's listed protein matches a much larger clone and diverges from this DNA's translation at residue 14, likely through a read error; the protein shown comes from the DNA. CDR3 nucleotide sequence: TGTGCTCTTGGGCCTTCCCCCTCTCTCTGGGGGATACGGGGCACCGATAAACTCATCTTT. Its protein product is CALGPSPSLWGIRGTDKLIF. The genes are TRDV1 and TRDJ1; 12 bases line up with TRDD3. Here the J gene was assigned by germline matching of the DNA, as TCRdb has none. The J segment lost 1 base and the V segment lost 5 bases, leaving 17 bases of the junction unmatched. The germline V gene encodes CDR1 TSWWSYY and CDR2 QGS. This CDR3 has 20 residues.

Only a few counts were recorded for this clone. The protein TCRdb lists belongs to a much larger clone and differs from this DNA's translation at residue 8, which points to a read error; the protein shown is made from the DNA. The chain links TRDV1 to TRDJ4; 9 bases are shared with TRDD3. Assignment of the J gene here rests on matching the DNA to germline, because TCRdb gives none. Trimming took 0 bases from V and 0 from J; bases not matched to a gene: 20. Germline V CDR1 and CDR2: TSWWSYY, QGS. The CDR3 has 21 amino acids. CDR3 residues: CALGELVPYQWGINPSRPLIF. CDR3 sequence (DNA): TGTGCTCTTGGGGAACTAGTGCCCTATCAGTGGGGGATAAACCCTTCCAGACCCCTGATCTTT.

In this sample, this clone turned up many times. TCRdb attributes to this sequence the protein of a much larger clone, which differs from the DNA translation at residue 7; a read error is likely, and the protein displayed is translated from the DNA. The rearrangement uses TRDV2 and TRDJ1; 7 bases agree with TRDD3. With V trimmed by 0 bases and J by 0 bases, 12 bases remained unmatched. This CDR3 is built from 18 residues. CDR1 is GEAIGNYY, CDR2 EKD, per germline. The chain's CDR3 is CACDTLGTGEQYTDKLIF. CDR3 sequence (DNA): TGTGCCTGTGACACCCTAGGTACTGGGGAACAGTACACCGATAAACTCATCTTT.

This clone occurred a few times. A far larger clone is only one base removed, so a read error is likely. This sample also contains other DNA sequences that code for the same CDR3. The CDR3 bases are TGTGCCTTTCGCTTCCTACTTGGACTGTACACCGATAAACTCATCTTT. This translates into CAFRFLLGLYTDKLIF. The V and J genes are TRDV3 and TRDJ1; 8 nucleotides align to TRDD2. Because TCRdb records no J gene, it was assigned here through a match of the DNA to germline. Germline V gene lookup returns CDR1 TVYSNPD and CDR2 GDNSRS (reference sequence). The CDR3 sequence is 16 residues long. Trimming took 2 bases from V and 0 from J; bases not matched to a gene: 11.

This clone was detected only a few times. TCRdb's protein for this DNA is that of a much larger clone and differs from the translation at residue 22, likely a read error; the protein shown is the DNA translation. CDR3 loop: CALGELNPPTLEVWGISSWDTQQMFF. Here the CDR3 DNA reads TGTGCTCTTGGGGAACTCAACCCCCCTACGTTGGAAGTCTGGGGGATTAGCTCCTGGGACACCCAACAGATGTTTTTC. This chain connects TRDV1 to TRDJ3; the match to TRDD3 covers 9 bases. No J segment appears in TCRdb, so it was assigned here by matching the sequence to germline. This CDR3 is built from 26 residues. Per the germline V gene, CDR1 is TSWWSYY and CDR2 is QGS.

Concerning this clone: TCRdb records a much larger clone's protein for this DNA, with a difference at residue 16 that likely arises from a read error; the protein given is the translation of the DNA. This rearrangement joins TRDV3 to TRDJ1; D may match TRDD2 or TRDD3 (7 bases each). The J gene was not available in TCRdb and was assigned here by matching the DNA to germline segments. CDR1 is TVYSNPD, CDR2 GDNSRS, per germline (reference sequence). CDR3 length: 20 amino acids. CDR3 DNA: TGTGCCTGTAAAAAACTTCCTATTTGGGTGCTGGGGGCCCACACCGAGAAACTCATCTTT. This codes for CACKKLPIWVLGAHTEKLIF.

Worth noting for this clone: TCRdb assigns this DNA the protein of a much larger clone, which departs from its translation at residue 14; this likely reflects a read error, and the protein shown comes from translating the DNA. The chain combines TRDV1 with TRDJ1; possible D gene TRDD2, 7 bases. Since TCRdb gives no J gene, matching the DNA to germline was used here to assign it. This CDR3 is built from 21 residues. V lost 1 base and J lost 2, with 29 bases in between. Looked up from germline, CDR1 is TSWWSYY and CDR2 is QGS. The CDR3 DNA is TGTGCTCTTGGGGAACCCCGTTTCCTACGTAGGTGGGGGGTACCAACCGATAAACTCATCTTT. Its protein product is CALGEPRFLRRWGVPTDKLIF.

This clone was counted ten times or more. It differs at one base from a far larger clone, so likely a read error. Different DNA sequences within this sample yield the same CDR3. CDR3 DNA: TGCGCCTGTGACACCGTGGGAGTGCTGGGGGATGGGACCGATAAACTCATCTTT. Translating it yields CACDTVGVLGDGTDKLIF. The chain joins TRDV2 to TRDJ1; 9 nucleotides align to TRDD3. The germline V gene encodes CDR1 GEAIGNYY and CDR2 EKD. CDR3 length: 18 residues.

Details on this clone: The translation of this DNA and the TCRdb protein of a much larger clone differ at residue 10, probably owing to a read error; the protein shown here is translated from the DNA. In DNA form, the CDR3 reads TGTGCTCTTGGGACTTATGAAACTGGGGTATACAGGGTCATCTTT. Its translation is CALGTYETGVYRVIF. This chain links TRDV1 with TRDJ1; the match to TRDD3 covers 7 bases. Per germline, CDR1 TSWWSYY and CDR2 QGS. The CDR3 is 15 residues long. V lost 5 bases and J lost 12; bases outside the gene matches: 18.

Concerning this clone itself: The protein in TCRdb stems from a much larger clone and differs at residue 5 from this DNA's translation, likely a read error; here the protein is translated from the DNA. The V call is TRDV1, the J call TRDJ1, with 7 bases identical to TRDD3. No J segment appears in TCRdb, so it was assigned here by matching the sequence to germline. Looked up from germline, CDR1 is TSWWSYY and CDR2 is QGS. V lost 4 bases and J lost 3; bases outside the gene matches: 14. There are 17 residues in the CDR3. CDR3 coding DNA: TGTGCTCTTGGGGGATACTCCTATGTTGGATACGCCGATAAACTCATCTTT. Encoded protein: CALGGYSYVGYADKLIF.

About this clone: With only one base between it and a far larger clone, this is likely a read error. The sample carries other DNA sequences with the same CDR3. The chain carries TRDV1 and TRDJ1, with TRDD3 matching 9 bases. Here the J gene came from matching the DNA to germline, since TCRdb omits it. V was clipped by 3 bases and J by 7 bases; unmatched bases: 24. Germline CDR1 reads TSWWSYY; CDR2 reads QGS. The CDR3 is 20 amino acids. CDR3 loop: CALGDLLPTVPGGLRGKLIF. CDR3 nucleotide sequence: TGTGCTCTTGGGGACCTCCTACCTACAGTCCCTGGGGGATTGAGAGGTAAACTCATCTTT.

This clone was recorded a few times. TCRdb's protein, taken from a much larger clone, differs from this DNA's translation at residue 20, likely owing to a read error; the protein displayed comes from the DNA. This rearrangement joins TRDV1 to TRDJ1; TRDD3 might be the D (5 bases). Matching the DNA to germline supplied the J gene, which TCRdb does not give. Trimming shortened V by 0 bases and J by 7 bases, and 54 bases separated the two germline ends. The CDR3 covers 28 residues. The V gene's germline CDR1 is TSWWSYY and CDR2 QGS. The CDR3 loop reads CALGELSHEAPVPGRVYWPLGVSIKLIF. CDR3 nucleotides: TGTGCTCTTGGGGAACTCTCTCACGAGGCCCCCGTCCCAGGACGCGTTTACTGGCCTCTCGGTGTATCGATTAAACTCATCTTT.

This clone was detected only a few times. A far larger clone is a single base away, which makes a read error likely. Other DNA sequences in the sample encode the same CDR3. CDR3 residues: CAFPIPTISAKHRYRMYTDKLIF. Here the CDR3 DNA reads TGTGCCTTTCCCATTCCCACGATCTCGGCGAAGCATAGATACCGCATGTACACCGATAAACTCATCTTT. V is TRDV3 and J is TRDJ1; D may be TRDD3 (5 bases). TCRdb leaves out the J gene; it was filled in here by matching the DNA to germline. V dropped 2 bases and J dropped 0 bases, with 40 bases sitting between them. Germline CDR1 TVYSNPD, CDR2 GDNSRS (reference sequence). The CDR3 covers 23 residues.

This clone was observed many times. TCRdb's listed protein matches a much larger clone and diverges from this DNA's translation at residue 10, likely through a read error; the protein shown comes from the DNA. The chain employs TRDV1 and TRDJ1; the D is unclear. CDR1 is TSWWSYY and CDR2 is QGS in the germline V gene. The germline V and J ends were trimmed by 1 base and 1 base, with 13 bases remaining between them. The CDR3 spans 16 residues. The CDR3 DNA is TGTGCTCTTGGGGAACGTCAACAAGCGTGCACCGATAAACTCATCTTT. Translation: CALGERQQACTDKLIF.

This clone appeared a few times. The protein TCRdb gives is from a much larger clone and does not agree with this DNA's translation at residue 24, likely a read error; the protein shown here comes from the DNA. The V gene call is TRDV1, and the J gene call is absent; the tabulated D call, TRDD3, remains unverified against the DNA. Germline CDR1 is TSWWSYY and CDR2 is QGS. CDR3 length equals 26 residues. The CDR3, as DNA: TGTGCTCTTGGGGAACGAACGATTGTCCTACCGATGAGAGGGGGATACGCCGTTTTATACACCGATAAACCCATCTTT. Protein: CALGERTIVLPMRGGYAVLYTDKPIF.

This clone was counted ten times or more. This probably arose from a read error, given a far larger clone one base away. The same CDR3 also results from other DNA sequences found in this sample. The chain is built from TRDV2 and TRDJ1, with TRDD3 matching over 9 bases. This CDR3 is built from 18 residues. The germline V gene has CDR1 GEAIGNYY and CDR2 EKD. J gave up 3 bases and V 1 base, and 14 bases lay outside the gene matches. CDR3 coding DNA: TGTGCCTGTGACACTGGTTCCTTACTGGGGGAGCACCCCGATAAACTCATCTTT. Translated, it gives CACDTGSLLGEHPDKLIF.

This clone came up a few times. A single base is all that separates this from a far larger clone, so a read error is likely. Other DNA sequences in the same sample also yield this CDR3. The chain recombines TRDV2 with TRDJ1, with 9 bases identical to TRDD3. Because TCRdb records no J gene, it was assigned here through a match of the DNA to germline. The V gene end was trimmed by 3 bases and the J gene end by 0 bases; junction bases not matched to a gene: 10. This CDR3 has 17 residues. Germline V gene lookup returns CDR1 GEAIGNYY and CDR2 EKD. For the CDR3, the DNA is TGTGCCTGTGACCCACTGGGGGACCTAGAGCACACCGATAAACTCATCTTT. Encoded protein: CACDPLGDLEHTDKLIF.

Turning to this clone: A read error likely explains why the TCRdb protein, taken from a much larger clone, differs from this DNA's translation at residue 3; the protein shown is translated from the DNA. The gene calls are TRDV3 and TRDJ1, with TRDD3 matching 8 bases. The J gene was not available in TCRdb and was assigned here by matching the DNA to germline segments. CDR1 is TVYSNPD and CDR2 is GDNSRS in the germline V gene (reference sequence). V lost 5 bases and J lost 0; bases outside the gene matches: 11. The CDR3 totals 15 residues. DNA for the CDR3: TGTGCCCTTCAAGGCTGGGGGAGGTACACCGATAAACTCATCTTT. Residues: CALQGWGRYTDKLIF.

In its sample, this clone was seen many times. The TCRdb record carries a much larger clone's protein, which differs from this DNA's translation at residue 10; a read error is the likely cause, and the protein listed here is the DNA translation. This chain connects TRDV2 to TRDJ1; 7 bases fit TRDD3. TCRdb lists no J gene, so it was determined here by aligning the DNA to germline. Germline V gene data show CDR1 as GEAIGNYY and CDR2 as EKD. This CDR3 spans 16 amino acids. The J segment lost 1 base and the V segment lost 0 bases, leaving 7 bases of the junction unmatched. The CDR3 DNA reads TGTGCCTGTGACACCGTGGGGGACGGGGGCACCGATAAACTCATCTTT. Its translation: CACDTVGDGGTDKLIF.

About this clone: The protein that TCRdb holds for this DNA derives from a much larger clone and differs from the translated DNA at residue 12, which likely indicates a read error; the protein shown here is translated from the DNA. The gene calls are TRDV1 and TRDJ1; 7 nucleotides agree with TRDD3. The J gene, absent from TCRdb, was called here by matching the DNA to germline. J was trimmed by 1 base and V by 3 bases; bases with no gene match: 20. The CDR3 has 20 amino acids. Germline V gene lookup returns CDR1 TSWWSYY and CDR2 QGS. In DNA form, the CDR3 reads TGTGCTCTTGGGGAGCGGCTCCCGTACTGGGGATCTTACCGCACCGATAAACTCATCTTT. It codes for CALGERLPYWGSYRTDKLIF.

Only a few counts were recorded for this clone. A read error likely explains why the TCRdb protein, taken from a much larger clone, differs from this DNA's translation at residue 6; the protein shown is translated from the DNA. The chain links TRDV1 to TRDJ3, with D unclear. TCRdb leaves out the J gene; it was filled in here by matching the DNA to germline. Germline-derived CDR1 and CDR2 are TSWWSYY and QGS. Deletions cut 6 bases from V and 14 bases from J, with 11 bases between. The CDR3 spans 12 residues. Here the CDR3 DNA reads TGTGCTCTTGGACACCCCAACAGACAGATGTTTTTC. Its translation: CALGHPNRQMFF.

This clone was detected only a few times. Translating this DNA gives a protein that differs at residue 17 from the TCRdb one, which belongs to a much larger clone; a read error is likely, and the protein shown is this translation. The CDR3, as DNA: TGTGCTCTTGGGGAACCCTATCATAGGCCGGGGACTTGGGATCGATGCATCGATAAACTCATCTTT. It codes for CALGEPYHRPGTWDRCIDKLIF. The rearrangement joins TRDV1 to TRDJ1; D is perhaps TRDD3 (5 bases). The J gene was missing in TCRdb and was found by matching the end of the DNA to germline. This CDR3 has 22 residues. Trimming left V 1 base short and J 4 bases short, with 34 bases between. Germline V gene sequence: CDR1 TSWWSYY, CDR2 QGS.

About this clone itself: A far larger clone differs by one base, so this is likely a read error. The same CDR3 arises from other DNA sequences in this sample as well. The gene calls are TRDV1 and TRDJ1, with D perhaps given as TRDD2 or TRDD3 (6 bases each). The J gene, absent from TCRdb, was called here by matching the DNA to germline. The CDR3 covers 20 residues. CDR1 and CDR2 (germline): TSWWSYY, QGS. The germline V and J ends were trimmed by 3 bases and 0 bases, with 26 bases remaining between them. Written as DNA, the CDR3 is TGTGCTCTTGGGGAGGTCCTCCTACAACTAGGGGATTGGAACACCGATAAACTCATCTTT. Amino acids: CALGEVLLQLGDWNTDKLIF.

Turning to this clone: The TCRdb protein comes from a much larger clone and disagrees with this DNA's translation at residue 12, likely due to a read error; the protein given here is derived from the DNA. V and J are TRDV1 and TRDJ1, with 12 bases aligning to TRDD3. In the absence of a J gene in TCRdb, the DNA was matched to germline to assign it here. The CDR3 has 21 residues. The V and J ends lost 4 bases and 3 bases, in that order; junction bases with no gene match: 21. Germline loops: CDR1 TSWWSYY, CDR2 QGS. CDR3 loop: CALGVPRAFFYHWGIPDKLIF. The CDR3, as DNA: TGTGCTCTTGGGGTCCCACGGGCCTTCTTTTATCACTGGGGGATACCCGATAAACTCATCTTT.

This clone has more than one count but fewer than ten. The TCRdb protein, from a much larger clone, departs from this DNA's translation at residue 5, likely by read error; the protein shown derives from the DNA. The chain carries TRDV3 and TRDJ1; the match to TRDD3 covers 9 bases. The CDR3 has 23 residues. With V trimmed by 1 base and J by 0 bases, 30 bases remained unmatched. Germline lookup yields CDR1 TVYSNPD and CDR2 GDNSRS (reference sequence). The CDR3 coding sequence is TGTGCCTTTATCCCGCTCTGGTCGGAACGTACTTCTGGGGGATCTCCATACACCGATAAACTCATCTTT. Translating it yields CAFIPLWSERTSGGSPYTDKLIF. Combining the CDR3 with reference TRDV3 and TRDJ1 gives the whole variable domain CDKVTQSSPDQTVASGSEVVLLCTYDTVYSNPDLFWYRIRPDYSFQFVFYGDNSRSEGADFTQGRFSVKHILTQKAFHLVISPVRTEDSATYYCAFIPLWSERTSGGSPYTDKLIFGKGTRVTVEP.

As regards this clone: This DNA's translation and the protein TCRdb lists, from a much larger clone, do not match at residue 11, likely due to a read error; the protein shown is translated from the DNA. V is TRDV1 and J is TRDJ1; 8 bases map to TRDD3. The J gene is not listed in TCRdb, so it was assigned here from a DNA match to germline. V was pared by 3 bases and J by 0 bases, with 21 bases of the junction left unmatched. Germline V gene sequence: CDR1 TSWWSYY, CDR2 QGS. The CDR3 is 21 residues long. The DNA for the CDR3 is TGTGCTCTTGGGGAGGTATGTTCCTCCTTCCCGGGGGATAGCAACACCGATAAACTCATCTTT. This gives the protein CALGEVCSSFPGDSNTDKLIF.

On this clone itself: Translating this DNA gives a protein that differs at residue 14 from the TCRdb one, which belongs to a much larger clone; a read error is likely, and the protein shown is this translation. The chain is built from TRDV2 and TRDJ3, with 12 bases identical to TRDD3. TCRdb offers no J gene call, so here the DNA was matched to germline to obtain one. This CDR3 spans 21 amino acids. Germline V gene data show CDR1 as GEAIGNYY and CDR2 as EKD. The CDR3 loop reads CACDADWGIPYSSRDTRQMFF. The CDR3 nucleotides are TGTGCCTGTGACGCGGACTGGGGGATACCTTACAGCTCCCGGGACACCCGACAGATGTTTTTC.

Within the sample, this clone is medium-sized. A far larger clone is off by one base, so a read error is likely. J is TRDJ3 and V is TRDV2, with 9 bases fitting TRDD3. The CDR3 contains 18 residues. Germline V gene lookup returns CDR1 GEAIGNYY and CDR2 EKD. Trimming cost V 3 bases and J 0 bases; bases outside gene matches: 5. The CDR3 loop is CACDRLGDTSWDTRQMFF. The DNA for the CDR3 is TGTGCCTGTGACCGACTGGGGGACACCTCCTGGGACACCCGACAGATGTTTTTC.

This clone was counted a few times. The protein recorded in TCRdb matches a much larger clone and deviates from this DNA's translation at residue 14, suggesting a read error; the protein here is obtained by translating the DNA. DNA of the CDR3: TGTGCTCTTGGGGTTGAATTGTCCCCGGGCTACTGGGGGGTACTGTACACCGATAAACTCATCTTT. Residues: CALGVELSPGYWGVLYTDKLIF. This chain uses TRDV1 with TRDJ1, with 8 positions matching TRDD3. This CDR3 comprises 22 residues. The V gene end was trimmed by 4 bases and the J gene end by 0 bases; junction bases not matched to a gene: 25. Germline CDR1 TSWWSYY, CDR2 QGS.